These T cell receptor beta chains were read from a single sample in a study of T cells after posttransplantation cyclophosphamide. TCRdb's copy holds only in-frame clones and misses some; the assay was immunoSEQ multiplex PCR. Of fewer than 20,000 clones listed, 92% are singletons. The source was CD4+ T cells sorted from blood, collected after allogeneic stem cell transplant with posttransplant cyclophosphamide. The receptors were sampled from a male patient aged 60-70 years who received an allogeneic stem cell transplant from a related donor and was CMV-positive. The graft donor may have given rise to some T cells. Both conserved end residues are part of each CDR3. The order of the fields is CDR3 length, clone size, D gene, V gene, J gene, CDR3 protein, CDR3 DNA. D genes are given only for firm matches. Some rows have no size entry. The others give once, few or many, or a class for an expanded clone.

15	.	TRBD1	TRBV29-1	TRBJ1-2	CSVGGMGQSTYGYTF	TGCAGCGTTGGGGGAATGGGACAGTCTACCTATGGCTACACCTTC
15	.	.	TRBV7-2	TRBJ1-2	CASSSSGPANYGYTF	TGTGCCAGCAGCTCCTCAGGGCCGGCTAACTATGGCTACACCTTC
13	.	TRBD1	TRBV7-2	TRBJ2-7	CASSLRQGYEQYF	TGTGCCAGCAGCTTAAGACAGGGGTACGAGCAGTACTTC
14	.	.	TRBV28	TRBJ2-1	CASRQPPLAAEQFF	TGTGCCAGCAGACAGCCCCCACTAGCCGCCGAGCAGTTCTTC
13	.	.	TRBV29-1	TRBJ1-3	CSVEAGSGNTIYF	TGCAGCGTTGAGGCGGGCTCTGGAAACACCATATATTTT
13	.	.	TRBV12-5	TRBJ2-1	CASGQGSYNEQFF	TGTGCTAGTGGTCAGGGGAGCTACAATGAGCAGTTCTTC
14	.	TRBD1	TRBV4-2	TRBJ2-5	CASSQGRGKKTQYF	TGTGCCAGCAGCCAAGGCAGGGGGAAAAAGACCCAGTACTTC
14	.	TRBD1	TRBV19	TRBJ2-7	CASSPGQVTYEQYF	TGTGCCAGTAGTCCAGGACAGGTGACCTACGAGCAGTACTTC
14	.	.	TRBV19	TRBJ1-1	CASSINRRNAEAFF	TGTGCCAGTAGTATAAACAGGCGGAACGCTGAAGCTTTCTTT
14	.	.	TRBV19	TRBJ1-2	CASSILGQTYGYTF	TGTGCCAGTAGTATCCTCGGACAGACGTATGGCTACACCTTC
14	.	TRBD1	TRBV5-5	TRBJ1-1	CASSYDRGSGWVFF	TGTGCCAGCAGTTACGACAGGGGAAGCGGGTGGGTTTTCTTT
13	.	TRBD1	TRBV29-1	TRBJ1-1	CSIRDRGNTEAFF	TGCAGCATACGGGACAGGGGAAACACTGAAGCTTTCTTT
15	.	TRBD1	TRBV28	TRBJ2-5	CASSRGQGFQETQYF	TGTGCCAGCAGTAGAGGACAGGGGTTTCAAGAGACCCAGTACTTC
13	once	.	TRBV23-1	TRBJ2-1	CASSQSSRNEQFF	TGCGCCAGCAGTCAATCGTCCAGAAATGAGCAGTTCTTC
12	.	.	TRBV7-9	TRBJ2-7	CASSLDAGEQYF	TGTGCCAGCAGCTTAGACGCAGGCGAGCAGTACTTC
14	.	TRBD2	TRBV5-1	TRBJ2-1	CASSSSGGADEQFF	TGCGCCAGCAGCTCTAGCGGGGGGGCCGATGAGCAGTTCTTC
14	.	.	TRBV5-4	TRBJ2-6	CASSSNRVRSVLTF	TGTGCCAGCAGCTCGAACAGGGTCAGGAGCGTCCTGACTTTC
16	.	TRBD1	TRBV10-3	TRBJ2-1	CAISDYGQGTYNEQFF	TGTGCCATCAGTGACTACGGACAGGGTACCTACAATGAGCAGTTCTTC
18	.	TRBD1	TRBV5-6	TRBJ2-5	CASSRQGGRPRRGETQYF	TGTGCCAGCAGCAGACAGGGGGGGAGGCCCAGGCGGGGAGAGACCCAGTACTTC
12	few	.	TRBV30	TRBJ1-2	CAWSQVNYGYTF	TGTGCCTGGAGCCAGGTAAACTATGGCTACACCTTC
14	.	TRBD1	TRBV5-1	TRBJ2-5	CASSTGTGEQTQYF	TGCGCCAGCAGCACCGGGACAGGGGAACAGACCCAGTACTTC
18	.	TRBD2	TRBV7-3	TRBJ2-3	CASSLTAGAGASTDTQYF	TGTGCCAGCAGCTTAACAGCGGGGGCCGGTGCTAGCACAGATACGCAGTATTTT
14	.	.	TRBV4-2	TRBJ2-1	CASSQGQDYNEQFF	TGTGCCAGCAGCCAAGGACAGGACTACAATGAGCAGTTCTTC
17	.	TRBD2	TRBV7-2	TRBJ2-2	CASSNFAGGRNTGELFF	TGTGCCAGCAGCAACTTCGCGGGGGGGCGGAACACCGGGGAGCTGTTTTTT
13	.	.	TRBV18	TRBJ1-4	CASRTGTEEKLFF	TGTGCCAGCCGTACCGGGACTGAGGAAAAACTGTTTTTT
16	.	TRBD2	TRBV6-1	TRBJ2-3	CASSEAAGAYTDTQYF	TGTGCCAGCAGTGAAGCAGCGGGGGCCTACACAGATACGCAGTATTTT
15	.	TRBD1	TRBV2	TRBJ2-1	CASSLWDSAYNEQFF	TGTGCCAGCAGTCTCTGGGACAGCGCCTACAATGAGCAGTTCTTC
14	.	TRBD1	TRBV7-3	TRBJ2-1	CASSLGQGNNEQFF	TGTGCCAGCAGCTTGGGACAGGGTAACAATGAGCAGTTCTTC
15	.	.	TRBV5-1	TRBJ2-7	CASSRQGISSYEQYF	TGCGCCAGCAGCAGGCAGGGGATAAGCTCCTACGAGCAGTACTTC
15	.	TRBD2	TRBV11-2	TRBJ2-7	CASRAGGLGAYEQYF	TGTGCCAGCAGAGCGGGGGGACTAGGCGCTTACGAGCAGTACTTC
15	.	TRBD2	TRBV4-1	TRBJ2-5	CASSHTSGLGETQYF	TGCGCCAGCAGCCACACTAGCGGCCTGGGGGAGACCCAGTACTTC
14	once	.	TRBV29-1	TRBJ1-1	CSVKLGGGNTEAFF	TGCAGCGTCAAACTGGGGGGAGGGAACACTGAAGCTTTCTTT
14	.	.	TRBV15	TRBJ2-5	CATSRDRGRETQYF	TGTGCCACCAGCAGAGATAGGGGCCGCGAGACCCAGTACTTC
13	.	.	TRBV7-9	TRBJ1-1	CASSLPQFTEAFF	TGTGCCAGCAGCTTACCCCAGTTCACTGAAGCTTTCTTT
13	.	TRBD1	TRBV7-3	TRBJ1-2	CASSWGQGDGYTF	TGTGCCAGCAGCTGGGGACAGGGGGATGGCTACACCTTC
13	.	.	TRBV4-1	TRBJ1-1	CASSHPRNTEAFF	TGCGCCAGCAGCCATCCGAGGAACACTGAAGCTTTCTTT
14	.	.	TRBV19	TRBJ1-2	CASSTGATFKGYTF	TGTGCCAGTAGTACAGGCGCTACGTTTAAGGGCTACACCTTC
13	.	TRBD1	TRBV19	TRBJ1-2	CASSTTGQNGYTF	TGTGCCAGTAGTACCACGGGACAGAATGGCTACACCTTC
16	.	.	TRBV7-2	TRBJ1-2	CASSLATGILNYGYTF	TGTGCCAGCAGCTTAGCCACAGGGATCCTTAACTATGGCTACACCTTC
15	few	TRBD1	TRBV28	TRBJ2-7	CASSPTGTGVGEQYF	TGTGCCAGCAGTCCAACCGGGACAGGGGTGGGCGAGCAGTACTTC
13	.	.	TRBV18	TRBJ1-1	CASSLDINTEAFF	TGTGCCAGCTCCCTCGACATAAACACTGAAGCTTTCTTT
17	.	TRBD1	TRBV7-9	TRBJ1-3	CASRGQGSPSSGNTIYF	TGTGCCAGCAGGGGACAGGGATCACCCTCCTCTGGAAACACCATATATTTT
13	.	.	TRBV7-6	TRBJ2-2	CASSSGGSGELFF	TGTGCCAGCAGCTCGGGGGGCAGCGGGGAGCTGTTTTTT
16	.	TRBD2	TRBV6-5	TRBJ2-2	CASSYALAGGRGELFF	TGTGCCAGCAGTTACGCCCTAGCGGGGGGGCGGGGGGAGCTGTTTTTT
15	.	.	TRBV19	TRBJ1-6	CASSSEDPGGSPLHF	TGTGCCAGTAGTTCGGAAGACCCCGGCGGGTCACCCCTCCACTTT
13	.	TRBD2	TRBV2	TRBJ2-4	CASSGGGKNIQYF	TGTGCCAGCAGTGGGGGGGGAAAAAACATTCAGTACTTC
14	.	.	TRBV5-1	TRBJ1-2	CASSRGAENYGYTF	TGCGCCAGCAGCCGGGGGGCAGAGAACTATGGCTACACCTTC
15	.	TRBD2	TRBV7-2	TRBJ2-5	CASSLAAGAGETQYF	TGTGCCAGCAGCTTAGCAGCGGGGGCTGGAGAGACCCAGTACTTC
13	.	.	TRBV29-1	TRBJ2-5	CSVAQTGRETQYF	TGCAGCGTTGCTCAGACTGGCCGAGAGACCCAGTACTTC